This entry features one T cell receptor beta chain sequence. The method was immunoSEQ multiplex PCR; TCRdb's version includes in-frame clones alone and lacks a portion of them. Of about 40,000 clones detected, roughly 90% appear once; the ten largest clones hold around 2.4%. This record belongs to a study of blood T cell repertoires in COVID-19. The CDR3 runs to 22 residues. This sequence joins TRBV7-5 and TRBJ1-2; the D call of TRBD1 is as the table states it, not checked on the DNA. TRBV7-5 is described as a pseudogene. The receptor comes from a human donor in a cohort sampled during active COVID-19. The sequencing sample was made of peripheral blood. In DNA, the CDR3 is TGTGTCAGAAGCTTAGCCGATAAAGGGACAGGGGAAGTGGCGGCCCTAGACTATGGCTACACCTTC. Protein product: CVRSLADKGTGEVAALDYGYTF.